This T cell receptor beta chain was documented in a study of cytomegalovirus exposure and HLA in healthy donors. 13 Jbeta primers and 60 Vbeta primers were used for the PCR. In the original workflow: Later work found around 72 million unique TCR beta chains, with about 10 million shared. Measured with immunoSEQ multiplex PCR; TCRdb has only the in-frame clones, and not every one. V, J and clone size derive from that table, while D and trimming were established from the DNA sequence. The repertoire table contains some 120,000 clones. Study-level findings and limits: TCR sequences were mostly rare, though some public TCRs occurred in many donors. Per published accounts, TCR beta sequences correctly predicted the HLA-A and HLA-B alleles of most subjects.

This CDR3 spans 14 amino acids. V lost 0 bases to trimming and J lost 5 bases, with 9 bases between them. Germline loops: CDR1 SGHRS, CDR2 YFSETQ. With respect to this clone: What it binds is not known. The same CDR3 arises from other DNA sequences in this sample as well.

This TCR was sampled from a man in his forties in good health and CMV-seronegative. V and J are TRBV5-1 and TRBJ1-5; the D gene is possibly TRBD1 (5 bases). Sequencing was done on a sample of PBMCs. The CDR3 DNA is TGCGCCAGCAGCTTGGAGGGGCGCGATCAGCCCCAGCATTTT. Translating gives CASSLEGRDQPQHF.